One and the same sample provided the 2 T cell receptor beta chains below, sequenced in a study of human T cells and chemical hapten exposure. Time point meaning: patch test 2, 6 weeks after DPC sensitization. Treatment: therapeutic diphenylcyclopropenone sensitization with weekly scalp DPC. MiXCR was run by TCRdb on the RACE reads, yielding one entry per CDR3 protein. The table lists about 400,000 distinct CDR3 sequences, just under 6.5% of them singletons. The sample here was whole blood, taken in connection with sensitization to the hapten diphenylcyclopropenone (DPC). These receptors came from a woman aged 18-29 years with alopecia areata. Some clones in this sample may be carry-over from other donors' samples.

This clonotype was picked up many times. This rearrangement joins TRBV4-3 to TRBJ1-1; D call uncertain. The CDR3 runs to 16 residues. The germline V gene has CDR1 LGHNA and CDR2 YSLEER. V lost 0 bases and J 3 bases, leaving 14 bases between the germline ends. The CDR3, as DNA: TGCGCCAGCAGCCAAGATTATTGGGCAGGATACACTGAAGCTTTCTTT. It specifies CASSQDYWAGYTEAFF.

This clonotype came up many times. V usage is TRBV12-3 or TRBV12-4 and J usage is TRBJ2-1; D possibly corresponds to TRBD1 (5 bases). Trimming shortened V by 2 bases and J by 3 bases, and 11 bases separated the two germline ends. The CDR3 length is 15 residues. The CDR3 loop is CASSLSGIGYNEQFF. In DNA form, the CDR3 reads TGTGCCAGCAGTTTATCAGGGATCGGCTACAATGAGCAGTTCTTC.